The T cell receptor (beta chain) under discussion was sequenced for a study of T cells expressing NK-cell markers (dated by TCRdb to the early 2020s). The study in broad terms: Three sorted T-cell subsets (CD3+CD56+NKG2C+, CD3+CD56+NKG2C- and CD3+CD56-NKG2C+) from 8 or 9 donors had their TCR beta-chain repertoires profiled. Libraries were sequenced as 2 x 150 bp reads on Illumina HiSeq 2000/2500, MiSeq or NextSeq. The eight sequenced donors were randomly selected healthy volunteers, three men and five women. Among the eight sequenced donors, only one was HCMV-seronegative, while the other seven were HCMV-seropositive.

Sequencing took place on an Illumina HiSeq 2000. TCR beta cDNA libraries were prepared using 5'RACE template switching, which introduced a universal primer site and unique molecular identifiers. Priming for cDNA synthesis came from the TCR beta constant segment, and two successive PCR amplification steps followed. Per the original workflow: MIGEC was used to demultiplex reads and group the reads by UMI, and MiTCR was used to assemble and quantify clonotypes. Only TCR cDNA sequences supported by at least two reads were kept to exclude erroneous sequences. The tcR package was used for downstream repertoire analysis, and clonotypes were matched across fractions by CDR3 nucleotide sequence plus V segment. VDJmatch was used to annotate antigen specificity against VDJdb, with one amino acid substitution in CDR3 allowed. Each entry corresponds to one CDR3 protein sequence from reads that TCRdb reprocessed, and DNA is not given. The V and J calls shown here were made by TCRdb, not taken from the authors' results. This sample's listing comprises some 390,000 distinct CDR3 sequences. Over 8.5% of the sample rests with the top ten.

Broader findings and caveats from the paper: Whether the expanded NKG2C-expressing T cell clones were specific for HCMV antigens was left unclear. Those dominant clonotypes were again the most abundant among CD3+CD56-NKG2C+ cells in several donors, at about 28.3-60.1%. In several donors, the dominant CD3+CD56+NKG2C+ clonotypes were found to rank among the top 10 CD8+ clonotypes and to make up 1.0-7.0% of CD8+ T cells.

CDR1 and CDR2, looked up from the germline V gene, are MGHRA and YSYEKL. Taken from cysteine to phenylalanine, the CDR3 has 16 residues. No nucleotide data were recorded. Concerning this clonotype itself: Its target antigen remains unknown.

HCMV serostatus was determined by detecting HCMV-specific IgG in serum with a commercial ELISA kit. Ficoll density gradient centrifugation was used to isolate peripheral blood mononuclear cells from blood. The clonotype was recovered from a woman aged 50 to 60 in good health. Donor details come from another sample of the same person, matched by shared clones. The sample comprised blood T cells: a sorted CD56 or NKG2C T cell subset, CD4+ or CD8+ T cells, or bulk PBMC T cells (not recorded which). The V and J genes are TRBV4-1 and TRBJ2-5; TCRdb's D call, TRBD2, is unchecked because there is no DNA. This receptor has the CDR3 CASSLQGRFSQETQYF.